This passage covers 16 T cell receptor beta chains from one sample sequenced in a study of T cells in Graves' hyperthyroidism and ophthalmopathy. Regions amplified from RNA transcripts were the TCR beta CDR3 regions. Carried out on the TCR CDR3, a first-round RT-PCR used the HTBI primer set. TCRdb passed the multiplex PCR reads through MiXCR, listing each CDR3 protein once. The profile shows 410,000 or so distinct CDR3 sequences, roughly 15% of them singletons. The sample taken for sequencing was blood. These receptors all come from a man between 18 and 35 years old with Graves' ophthalmopathy.

The chain employs TRBV5-1 and TRBJ2-5; 11 nucleotides align to TRBD1. Unmatched junction bases numbered 6, after V lost 3 bases and J lost 5 bases. The CDR3 is 15 amino acids. Germline loops: CDR1 SGHRS, CDR2 YFSETQ. CDR3 sequence reads: CASSYRDRGTETQYF. The DNA of the CDR3 is TGCGCCAGCAGCTACCGGGACAGGGGGACTGAGACCCAGTACTTC. Full variable domain (outside the CDR3, taken from reference TRBV5-1 and TRBJ2-5): KAGVTQTPRYLIKTRGQQVTLSCSPISGHRSVSWYQQTPGQGLQFLFEYFSETQRNKGNFPGRFSGRQFSNSRSEMNVSTLELGDSALYLCASSYRDRGTETQYFGPGTRLLVL.

This clonotype was found many times. The chain recombines TRBV2 with TRBJ2-7; D not resolved. Germline CDR1 reads SNHLY; CDR2 reads FYNNEI. The V end lost 2 bases, the J end lost 4 bases, and 9 bases lay between the germline ends. This CDR3 spans 13 amino acids. The CDR3 sequence: CASSERSGYEQYF. The CDR3 region has the DNA TGTGCCAGCAGTGAAAGGTCTGGGTACGAGCAGTACTTC.

Ten or more counts support this clonotype. The chain carries TRBV6-1 and TRBJ2-1; 9 nucleotides line up with TRBD2. This CDR3 region has 16 residues. Germline-derived CDR1 and CDR2 are MNHNS and SASEGT. Unmatched junction bases numbered 9, after V lost 4 bases and J lost 5 bases. CDR3 region: CASSGGRGGANNEQFF. DNA of the CDR3: TGTGCCAGCAGTGGGGGGCGGGGGGGCGCCAACAATGAGCAGTTCTTC.

The gene calls are TRBV24-1 and TRBJ2-6, with D perhaps matching TRBD2 (5 bases). Germline CDR1 reads KGHDR; CDR2 reads SFDVKD. With 5 bases removed from V and 4 bases from J, the gap between germline ends came to 11 bases. CDR3 length: 15 residues. The CDR3 DNA is TGTGCCACCAGTGGGCGGACTGCAGGGGCCAACGTCCTGACTTTC. Amino acids: CATSGRTAGANVLTF.

This clonotype was detected ten times or more. The chain links TRBV12-3 or TRBV12-4 to TRBJ2-1; 7 nucleotides line up with TRBD2. J was trimmed by 8 bases and V by 6 bases; bases with no gene match: 10. The CDR3 extends over 14 amino acids. The CDR3 DNA is TGTGCCAGCAGCCGGTCTACTAGCGTCGATGAGCAGTTCTTC. It codes for CASSRSTSVDEQFF.

This clonotype was seen at least ten times. The J gene is TRBJ2-1, the V gene TRBV2; D remains unclear. The ends were cut back, 7 bases at V and 7 bases at J, with 20 bases in the middle. The length of the CDR3 is 15 residues. Germline-derived CDR1 and CDR2 are SNHLY and FYNNEI. The CDR3 sequence is CASIPTWQFQNEQFF. For the CDR3, the DNA is TGTGCCAGCATTCCCACCTGGCAGTTTCAGAATGAGCAGTTCTTC.

This clonotype was counted a few times. The chain combines TRBV12-3 or TRBV12-4 with TRBJ2-4, with no clear D. With 6 bases removed from V and 4 bases from J, the gap between germline ends came to 10 bases. The CDR3 is made up of 13 amino acids. The chain's CDR3 is CASRETLKNIQYF. CDR3 sequence (DNA): TGTGCCAGCAGGGAGACACTAAAAAACATTCAGTACTTC.

About this clonotype: Being one base from a much bigger clone, this may be a read error. The genes are TRBV7-9 and TRBJ2-5; D is uncertain. The CDR3 runs 13 residues. From germline, CDR1 is SEHNR and CDR2 FQNEAQ (reference sequence). The CDR3 coding sequence is TGTGCCGGCAGCACCCCTACCCAAGAGACCCAGTACTTC. As protein: CAGSTPTQETQYF.

At least ten counts were recorded for this clonotype. The gene calls are TRBV15 and TRBJ2-7; 11 positions agree with TRBD1. Trimming removed 1 base from V and 5 bases from J; junction bases left unmatched: 1. This CDR3 spans 14 amino acids. Germline loops: CDR1 LNHNV, CDR2 YYDKDF (reference sequence). CDR3 nucleotide sequence: TGTGCCACCAGCAGAGGGACAGGGGGCGACGAGCAGTACTTC. This gives the protein CATSRGTGGDEQYF.

This chain uses TRBV6-5 with TRBJ1-1, with D possibly TRBD1 on 5 matching bases. The germline V gene encodes CDR1 MNHEY and CDR2 SVGAGI. The CDR3 sequence is 13 residues long. V lost 2 bases and J lost 7, with 11 bases in between. CDR3 DNA sequence: TGTGCCAGCAGTTACGCCAGGGCGTGTGAAGCTTTCTTT. It translates to CASSYARACEAFF.

This clonotype was picked up many times. The chain employs TRBV5-1 and TRBJ2-2, with D possibly TRBD1 on 6 matching bases. V was trimmed by 4 bases and J by 4 bases, leaving 11 bases between them. CDR1 and CDR2 from the germline V gene are SGHRS and YFSETQ. The CDR3 runs 14 residues. DNA for the CDR3: TGCGCCAGCAGCCCCACAGGGCTCACCGGGGAGCTGTTTTTT. Amino acids: CASSPTGLTGELFF.

This clonotype was seen a handful of times. This sequence joins TRBV5-6 and TRBJ1-5; D is ambiguous. The CDR3 contains 15 residues. Germline values: CDR1 SGHDT, CDR2 YYEEEE. The V end was cut by 1 base, the J end by 1 base, with 9 bases between. CDR3 protein: CASSLMELSNQPQHF. Written as DNA, the CDR3 is TGTGCCAGCAGCTTGATGGAGCTCAGCAATCAGCCCCAGCATTTT.

This clonotype occurred many times. CDR3 nucleotide sequence: TGTGCCAGTAGCGAGCTCAACCTCTACAATGAGCAGTTCTTC. Translating gives CASSELNLYNEQFF. The chain has TRBV19 and TRBJ2-1; D call uncertain. Germline CDR1 and CDR2: LNHDA and SQIVND (reference sequence). V lost 6 bases and J 3 bases, leaving 12 bases between the germline ends. This CDR3 spans 14 amino acids.

This clonotype has a count of ten or more. J is TRBJ1-2 and V is TRBV6-5; no firm D call. Germline V gene data show CDR1 as MNHEY and CDR2 as SVGAGI. Trimming shortened V by 0 bases and J by 7 bases, and 6 bases separated the two germline ends. This CDR3 region has 12 residues. The CDR3 region has the DNA TGTGCCAGCAGTTACTCCTTAGGTGGCTACACCTTC. Protein: CASSYSLGGYTF.

This clonotype was counted ten times or more. The gene calls are TRBV5-1 and TRBJ1-1; the D is unclear. V was clipped by 2 bases and J by 4 bases, with 9 bases between them. CDR1 is SGHRS and CDR2 is YFSETQ in the germline V gene. The CDR3 runs to 13 residues. The CDR3: CASSFKAATEAFF. In nucleotides, the CDR3 is TGCGCCAGCAGCTTCAAGGCAGCCACTGAAGCTTTCTTT.

About this clonotype: This likely comes from a read error, as the CDR3 has no conserved phenylalanine or tryptophan at its end. The chain couples TRBV7-2 to TRBJ1-1, with 9 bases that match TRBD1. The CDR3 spans 15 residues. Germline CDR1 and CDR2: SGHTA and FQGNSA. The CDR3 here is CASSFYRGRVYEAFL. The CDR3 DNA follows: TGCGCCAGCAGCTTTTACAGGGGGCGAGTGTATGAAGCTTTCCTT.